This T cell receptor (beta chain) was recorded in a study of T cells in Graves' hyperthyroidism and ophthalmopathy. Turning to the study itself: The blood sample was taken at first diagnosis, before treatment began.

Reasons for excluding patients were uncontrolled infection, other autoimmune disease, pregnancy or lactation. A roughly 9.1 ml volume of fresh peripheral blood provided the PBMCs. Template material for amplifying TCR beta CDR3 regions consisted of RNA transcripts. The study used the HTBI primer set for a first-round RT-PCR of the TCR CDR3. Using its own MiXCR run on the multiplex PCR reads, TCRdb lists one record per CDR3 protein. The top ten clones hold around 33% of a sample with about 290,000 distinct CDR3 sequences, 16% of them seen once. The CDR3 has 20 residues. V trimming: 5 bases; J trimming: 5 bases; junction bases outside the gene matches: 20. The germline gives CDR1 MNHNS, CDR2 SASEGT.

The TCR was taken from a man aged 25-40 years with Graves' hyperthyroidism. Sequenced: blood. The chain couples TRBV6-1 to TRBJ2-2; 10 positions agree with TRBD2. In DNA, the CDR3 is TGTGCCAGCAGTCCCACCAGGATTATTCTAGCGGGAGATAAAACCGGGGAGCTGTTTTTT. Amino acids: CASSPTRIILAGDKTGELFF.